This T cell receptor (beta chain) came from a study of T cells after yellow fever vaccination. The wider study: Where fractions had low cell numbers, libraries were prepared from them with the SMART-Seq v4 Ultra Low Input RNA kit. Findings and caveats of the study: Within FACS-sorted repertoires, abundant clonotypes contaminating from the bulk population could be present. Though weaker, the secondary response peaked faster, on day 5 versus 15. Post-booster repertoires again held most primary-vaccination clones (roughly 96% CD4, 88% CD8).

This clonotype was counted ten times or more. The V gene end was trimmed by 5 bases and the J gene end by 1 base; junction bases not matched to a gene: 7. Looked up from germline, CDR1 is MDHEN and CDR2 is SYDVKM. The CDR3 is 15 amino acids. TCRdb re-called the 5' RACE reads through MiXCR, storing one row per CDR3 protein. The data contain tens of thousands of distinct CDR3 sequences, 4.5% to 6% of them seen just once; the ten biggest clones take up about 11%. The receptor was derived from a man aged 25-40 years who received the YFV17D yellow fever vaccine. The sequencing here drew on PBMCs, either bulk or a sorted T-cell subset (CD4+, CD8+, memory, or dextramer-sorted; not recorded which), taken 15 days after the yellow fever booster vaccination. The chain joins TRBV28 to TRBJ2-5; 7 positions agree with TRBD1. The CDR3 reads CASSRPGQFQETQYF. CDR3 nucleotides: TGTGCCAGCAGTCGGCCGGGACAGTTCCAAGAGACCCAGTACTTC. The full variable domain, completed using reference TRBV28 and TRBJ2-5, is DVKVTQSSRYLVKRTGEKVFLECVQDMDHENMFWYRQDPGLGLRLIYFSYDVKMKEKGDIPEGYSVSREKKERFSLILESASTNQTSMYLCASSRPGQFQETQYFGPGTRLLVL.